Listed below are T cell receptor beta chains from one sample, sequenced in a study of T cells in Graves' hyperthyroidism and ophthalmopathy. TCRdb passed the multiplex PCR reads through MiXCR, listing each CDR3 protein once. Of under 400,000 distinct CDR3 sequences in the sample, roughly 15% were seen once. Sequencing input: blood. The receptors shown here come from an older woman with Graves' ophthalmopathy. Both conserved end residues are part of each CDR3. Each record gives: clone size, CDR3 length, J gene, D gene, V gene, CDR3 protein, CDR3 DNA. D genes are given only for firm matches. The size of a clone is reported for some rows only, either as once, few or many, or as a class for expanded clones.

size: few; length: 18; J: TRBJ2-7; D: TRBD1; V: TRBV6-5; CDR3: CASSYYPWDRVGRHEQYF; DNA: TGTGCCAGCAGTTACTACCCTTGGGACAGGGTAGGCCGACACGAGCAGTACTTC
size: many; length: 11; J: TRBJ1-2; D: TRBD1; V: TRBV20-1; CDR3: CSAPRTGGYTF; DNA: TGCAGTGCCCCACGGACAGGCGGCTACACCTTC
size: NA; length: 17; J: TRBJ2-2; D: TRBD2; V: TRBV2; CDR3: CASSLLAGGANTGELFF; DNA: TGTGCCAGCAGCCTTCTGGCGGGGGGTGCGAACACCGGGGAGCTGTTTTTT
size: NA; length: 14; J: TRBJ2-7; D: NA; V: TRBV4-1; CDR3: CASSQLAGEYEQYF; DNA: TGCGCCAGCAGCCAACTGGCAGGGGAATACGAGCAGTACTTC
size: NA; length: 15; J: TRBJ2-7; D: TRBD1; V: TRBV6-1; CDR3: CASSELQGEVSEQYF; DNA: TGTGCCAGCAGTGAACTGCAGGGGGAAGTAAGCGAGCAGTACTTC
size: few; length: 14; J: TRBJ2-3; D: NA; V: TRBV24-1; CDR3: CATSDSDSGHTQYF; DNA: TGTGCCACCAGTGATTCTGACAGTGGACATACGCAGTATTTT
size: many; length: 13; J: TRBJ2-2; D: NA; V: TRBV24-1; CDR3: CATGGPNTGELFF; DNA: TGTGCCACCGGGGGCCCGAACACCGGGGAGCTGTTTTTT
size: few; length: 14; J: TRBJ1-4; D: TRBD1; V: TRBV6-1; CDR3: CASRTQGRGEKLFF; DNA: TGTGCCAGCAGGACACAGGGGAGAGGTGAAAAACTGTTTTTT
size: NA; length: 17; J: TRBJ2-1; D: NA; V: TRBV10-1; CDR3: CASSDSSLDDPNNEQFF; DNA: TGCGCCAGCAGTGATTCGTCTTTGGATGACCCTAACAATGAGCAGTTCTTC
size: many; length: 15; J: TRBJ2-7; D: NA; V: TRBV7-9; CDR3: CASSPSSASSYEQYF; DNA: TGTGCCAGCAGTCCCTCTAGCGCTAGCTCCTACGAGCAGTACTTC
size: many; length: 16; J: TRBJ2-3; D: TRBD2; V: TRBV28; CDR3: CASSTRLGRATDTQYF; DNA: TGTGCCAGCAGTACCCGTTTAGGGAGGGCCACAGATACGCAGTATTTT
size: many; length: 12; J: TRBJ2-7; D: NA; V: TRBV27; CDR3: CASGFGSGEQYF; DNA: TGTGCCAGTGGGTTCGGATCTGGCGAGCAGTACTTC
size: NA; length: 15; J: TRBJ2-7; D: NA; V: TRBV9; CDR3: CASSVGGGVGDEQYF; DNA: TGTGCCAGCAGCGTCGGGGGTGGAGTGGGGGACGAGCAGTACTTC
size: NA; length: 14; J: TRBJ1-4; D: NA; V: TRBV14; CDR3: CASSHKEGFEKLFF; DNA: TGTGCCAGCAGCCACAAGGAAGGTTTTGAAAAACTGTTTTTT
size: many; length: 15; J: TRBJ2-2; D: NA; V: TRBV7-2; CDR3: CASTRLGAGTGELFF; DNA: TGTGCCAGCACCAGACTTGGGGCCGGAACCGGGGAGCTGTTTTTT
size: many; length: 17; J: TRBJ2-5; D: TRBD2; V: TRBV7-9; CDR3: CASTTERGAIKTETQYF; DNA: TGTGCCAGCACCACCGAGCGGGGGGCAATAAAAACAGAGACCCAGTACTTC
size: NA; length: 17; J: TRBJ2-5; D: TRBD2; V: TRBV6-5; CDR3: CASSYYLGLAGEETQYF; DNA: TGTGCCAGCAGTTACTACCTGGGACTAGCGGGAGAAGAGACCCAGTACTTC
size: many; length: 16; J: TRBJ1-1; D: NA; V: TRBV20-1; CDR3: CSARGTGIGMNTEAFF; DNA: TGCAGTGCCCGAGGGACCGGGATCGGCATGAACACTGAAGCTTTCTTT
size: many; length: 14; J: TRBJ2-7; D: NA; V: TRBV10-2; CDR3: CASSEGGNFYEQYF; DNA: TGCGCCAGCAGTGAGGGAGGGAATTTCTACGAGCAGTACTTC
size: NA; length: 17; J: TRBJ2-5; D: NA; V: TRBV9; CDR3: CASSPLAITGTQETQYF; DNA: TGTGCCAGCAGCCCCCTGGCGATCACAGGGACCCAAGAGACCCAGTACTTC
size: NA; length: 15; J: TRBJ2-1; D: NA; V: TRBV6-1; CDR3: CASSQRMGNYNEQFF; DNA: TGTGCCAGCAGTCAGAGGATGGGGAACTACAATGAGCAGTTCTTC
size: many; length: 14; J: TRBJ2-1; D: NA; V: TRBV2; CDR3: CASSEGPAKDEQFF; DNA: TGTGCCAGCAGTGAAGGACCAGCGAAGGATGAGCAGTTCTTC
size: NA; length: 13; J: TRBJ1-5; D: NA; V: TRBV19; CDR3: CAVGRGSNQPQHF; DNA: TGTGCCGTCGGGCGGGGAAGCAATCAGCCCCAGCATTTT
size: many; length: 13; J: TRBJ2-7; D: NA; V: TRBV24-1; CDR3: CATSGKSSYEQYF; DNA: TGTGCCACCAGTGGGAAGAGCTCCTACGAGCAGTACTTC
size: few; length: 16; J: TRBJ2-3; D: TRBD2; V: TRBV5-1; CDR3: CASSRGGDYSTDTQYF; DNA: TGCGCCAGCAGCCGGGGAGGGGATTATAGCACAGATACGCAGTATTTT
size: NA; length: 14; J: TRBJ1-1; D: NA; V: TRBV7-2; CDR3: CASSAGVRGTEAFF; DNA: TGTGCCAGCAGCGCAGGGGTGAGGGGAACTGAAGCTTTCTTT
size: many; length: 15; J: TRBJ2-7; D: TRBD2; V: TRBV3-1; CDR3: CASSQGLREGYEQYF; DNA: TGTGCCAGCAGCCAAGGCTTGCGGGAGGGGTACGAGCAGTACTTC
size: few; length: 16; J: TRBJ2-4; D: NA; V: TRBV28; CDR3: CASIPRAGSTKNIQYF; DNA: TGTGCCAGCATCCCCAGGGCAGGGTCTACCAAAAACATTCAGTACTTC
size: many; length: 16; J: TRBJ2-1; D: NA; V: TRBV5-1; CDR3: CASSWGPSSSYNEQFF; DNA: TGCGCCAGCAGCTGGGGACCATCCAGCTCCTACAATGAGCAGTTCTTC
size: many; length: 13; J: TRBJ2-7; D: NA; V: TRBV20-1; CDR3: CSASQLWGREQYF; DNA: TGCAGTGCTAGCCAACTGTGGGGGCGCGAGCAGTACTTC
size: NA; length: 15; J: TRBJ1-1; D: NA; V: TRBV28; CDR3: CASSLKGSSNTEAFF; DNA: TGTGCCAGTTCCCTAAAGGGCAGCTCGAACACTGAAGCTTTCTTT
size: many; length: 15; J: TRBJ2-5; D: NA; V: TRBV2; CDR3: CASSRDGKEAGTQYF; DNA: TGTGCCAGCAGCCGGGACGGGAAGGAAGCGGGGACCCAGTACTTC
size: NA; length: 14; J: TRBJ2-7; D: TRBD2; V: TRBV24-1; CDR3: CATSSGREVYEQYF; DNA: TGTGCCACCAGCAGCGGGAGGGAGGTCTACGAGCAGTACTTC
size: few; length: 15; J: TRBJ2-5; D: TRBD1; V: TRBV19; CDR3: CASSPRTGGPMAQYF; DNA: TGTGCCAGCAGCCCAAGGACAGGGGGACCTATGGCCCAGTACTTC
size: NA; length: 18; J: TRBJ1-5; D: NA; V: TRBV28; CDR3: CASSLLGPAIYSNQPQHF; DNA: TGTGCCAGCAGTTTATTGGGACCGGCTATATATAGCAATCAGCCCCAGCATTTT
size: NA; length: 18; J: TRBJ2-6; D: TRBD1; V: TRBV2; CDR3: CASSEGYGRGHGANVLTF; DNA: TGTGCCAGCAGTGAAGGCTACGGCAGGGGGCATGGGGCCAACGTCCTGACTTTC
size: many; length: 17; J: TRBJ2-7; D: TRBD2; V: TRBV28; CDR3: CASSQGLAGEISYEQYF; DNA: TGTGCCAGCAGCCAAGGGCTAGCGGGAGAGATCTCCTACGAGCAGTACTTC
size: many; length: 13; J: TRBJ2-1; D: NA; V: TRBV20-1; CDR3: CSASARSTDEQFF; DNA: TGCAGTGCTAGCGCCAGGTCAACGGATGAGCAGTTCTTC
size: NA; length: 14; J: TRBJ1-3; D: NA; V: TRBV29-1; CDR3: CSVEKGVGGNTIYF; DNA: TGCAGCGTTGAAAAGGGAGTAGGTGGAAACACCATATATTTT
size: many; length: 14; J: TRBJ2-3; D: TRBD1; V: TRBV5-1; CDR3: CASSGGTGRDTQYF; DNA: TGCGCCAGCAGCGGCGGGACAGGTCGTGATACGCAGTATTTT
size: NA; length: 13; J: TRBJ2-7; D: NA; V: TRBV19; CDR3: CASTDSDRYEQYF; DNA: TGTGCCAGTACCGACAGTGACCGCTACGAGCAGTACTTC
size: many; length: 14; J: TRBJ2-7; D: NA; V: TRBV2; CDR3: CASSEYRTSYEQYF; DNA: TGTGCCAGCAGTGAATACAGAACGTCCTACGAGCAGTACTTC
size: NA; length: 17; J: TRBJ2-3; D: NA; V: TRBV3-1; CDR3: CASSHGAGGGGTDTQYF; DNA: TGTGCCAGCAGCCATGGGGCTGGGGGAGGTGGCACAGATACGCAGTATTTT
size: NA; length: 14; J: TRBJ2-7; D: TRBD1; V: TRBV7-2; CDR3: CASRTQGQFYEQYF; DNA: TGTGCCAGCAGGACCCAGGGACAGTTCTACGAGCAGTACTTC
size: few; length: 12; J: TRBJ2-1; D: NA; V: TRBV20-1; CDR3: CSAALLLNEQFF; DNA: TGCAGTGCTGCTCTTCTTCTCAATGAGCAGTTCTTC
size: few; length: 16; J: TRBJ2-3; D: NA; V: TRBV2; CDR3: CASSEFDRGFSDTQYF; DNA: TGTGCCAGCAGTGAATTCGATCGGGGGTTTTCAGATACGCAGTATTTT
size: many; length: 14; J: TRBJ2-3; D: NA; V: TRBV7-3; CDR3: CASSLIGPTDTQYF; DNA: TGTGCCAGCAGCTTAATAGGACCAACAGATACGCAGTATTTT
size: few; length: 15; J: TRBJ2-7; D: NA; V: TRBV10-1; CDR3: CASSDAGPRAYEQYF; DNA: TGCGCCAGCAGTGATGCCGGACCGCGAGCTTACGAGCAGTACTTC
size: few; length: 16; J: TRBJ1-6; D: NA; V: TRBV28; CDR3: CASSLSGTQYNSPLHF; DNA: TGTGCCAGCAGTTTGTCGGGAACTCAGTATAATTCACCCCTCCACTTT
size: few; length: 15; J: TRBJ2-5; D: TRBD2; V: TRBV7-9; CDR3: CASSLTGGPWETQYF; DNA: TGTGCCAGCAGCTTAACGGGAGGGCCCTGGGAGACCCAGTACTTC
size: many; length: 12; J: TRBJ2-1; D: NA; V: TRBV11-2; CDR3: CASSPTVSEQFF; DNA: TGTGCCAGCAGCCCTACCGTCAGTGAGCAGTTCTTC
size: NA; length: 14; J: TRBJ2-1; D: NA; V: TRBV3-1; CDR3: CASSRGMVGNEQFF; DNA: TGTGCCAGCAGCCGTGGCATGGTGGGAAATGAGCAGTTCTTC